The rows below give T cell receptor beta chains drawn from one sample of a study of blood T cells in healthy people across ages. TCRdb independently ran MiXCR on the 5' RACE reads; one entry per CDR3 protein. The data contain about 780,000 distinct CDR3 sequences, roughly 25% of them singletons. These records were also assigned to another study, of T cells of mothers and their children.

Sequencing input: blood. All receptors come from a boy aged 5 to 17 in good health. Both conserved end residues are part of each CDR3. The order of the fields is clone size, V gene, J gene, D gene, CDR3 protein, CDR3 DNA. D genes are given only for firm matches. Clone size, where shown, is once, few, many, or a class for clones that have expanded.

abundance: NA
v_gene: TRBV24-1
j_gene: TRBJ1-1
d_gene: NA
CDR3aa: CATKAGTEAFF
CDR3nt: TGTGCCACCAAAGCGGGGACTGAAGCTTTCTTT

abundance: NA
v_gene: TRBV4-1
j_gene: TRBJ2-7
d_gene: TRBD1
CDR3aa: CASSQVAGGPYEQYF
CDR3nt: TGCGCCAGCAGCCAAGTTGCAGGGGGACCCTACGAGCAGTACTTC

abundance: NA
v_gene: TRBV7-8
j_gene: TRBJ2-3
d_gene: NA
CDR3aa: CASSPTRVRTDTQYF
CDR3nt: TGTGCCAGCAGCCCCACGCGGGTTCGCACAGATACGCAGTATTTT

abundance: NA
v_gene: TRBV7-9
j_gene: TRBJ2-7
d_gene: NA
CDR3aa: CASSLAFQGRDEQYF
CDR3nt: TGTGCCAGCAGCTTAGCCTTCCAGGGGCGCGACGAGCAGTACTTC

abundance: few
v_gene: TRBV28
j_gene: TRBJ2-5
d_gene: NA
CDR3aa: CASLGGSETQYF
CDR3nt: TGTGCCAGCCTCGGTGGCTCAGAGACCCAGTACTTC

abundance: few
v_gene: TRBV15
j_gene: TRBJ2-5
d_gene: NA
CDR3aa: CATSRAGETQYF
CDR3nt: TGTGCCACCAGCAGAGCGGGAGAGACCCAGTACTTC

abundance: few
v_gene: TRBV7-9
j_gene: TRBJ2-7
d_gene: NA
CDR3aa: CASSPPGHPYEQYF
CDR3nt: TGTGCCAGCAGTCCTCCGGGACACCCGTACGAGCAGTACTTC

abundance: few
v_gene: TRBV7-9
j_gene: TRBJ2-7
d_gene: NA
CDR3aa: CASSLNPDRNYEQYF
CDR3nt: TGTGCCAGCAGCTTAAACCCCGACAGGAACTACGAGCAGTACTTC

abundance: NA
v_gene: TRBV30
j_gene: TRBJ2-7
d_gene: TRBD1
CDR3aa: CAWSEGTGVYEQYF
CDR3nt: TGTGCCTGGAGTGAAGGGACAGGGGTCTACGAGCAGTACTTC

abundance: many
v_gene: TRBV12-3/TRBV12-4
j_gene: TRBJ1-4
d_gene: NA
CDR3aa: CASSAGATNEKLFF
CDR3nt: TGTGCCAGCAGTGCAGGGGCAACTAATGAAAAACTGTTTTTT

abundance: few
v_gene: TRBV6-2/TRBV6-3
j_gene: TRBJ1-5
d_gene: NA
CDR3aa: CASRTHDYSNQPQHF
CDR3nt: TGTGCCAGCAGAACACACGACTATAGCAATCAGCCCCAGCATTTT

abundance: few
v_gene: TRBV7-9
j_gene: TRBJ2-1
d_gene: NA
CDR3aa: CASSLVLRRGLSREQFF
CDR3nt: TGTGCCAGCAGCTTAGTTTTGAGGCGGGGACTCTCCAGGGAGCAGTTCTTC

abundance: NA
v_gene: TRBV4-2
j_gene: TRBJ1-1
d_gene: NA
CDR3aa: CASSQDQENTEAFF
CDR3nt: TGTGCCAGCAGCCAAGATCAGGAGAACACTGAAGCTTTCTTT

abundance: NA
v_gene: TRBV6-6
j_gene: TRBJ2-4
d_gene: NA
CDR3aa: CASSNDSGGGTKNIQYF
CDR3nt: TGTGCCAGCAGCAACGACTCGGGCGGGGGCACCAAAAACATTCAGTACTTC

abundance: NA
v_gene: TRBV20-1
j_gene: TRBJ1-2
d_gene: TRBD1
CDR3aa: CSARETGRNGHTF
CDR3nt: TGCAGTGCTCGAGAGACAGGGAGGAATGGCCACACCTTC

abundance: NA
v_gene: TRBV7-3
j_gene: TRBJ2-6
d_gene: TRBD1
CDR3aa: CASSSGSGGGANVLTF
CDR3nt: TGTGCCAGCAGCTCCGGATCAGGGGGAGGGGCCAACGTCCTGACTTTC

abundance: once
v_gene: TRBV25-1
j_gene: TRBJ1-2
d_gene: NA
CDR3aa: CASSEGGTYGYTF
CDR3nt: TGTGCCAGCAGTGAAGGGGGGACGTATGGCTACACCTTC

abundance: few
v_gene: TRBV7-9
j_gene: TRBJ1-1
d_gene: NA
CDR3aa: CASSPNRGHTEAFF
CDR3nt: TGTGCCAGCAGCCCGAACCGGGGTCACACTGAAGCTTTCTTT

abundance: few
v_gene: TRBV7-3
j_gene: TRBJ2-5
d_gene: NA
CDR3aa: CASSSSEAETQYF
CDR3nt: TGTGCCAGCAGCTCCTCGGAAGCGGAGACCCAGTACTTC

abundance: NA
v_gene: TRBV10-3
j_gene: TRBJ2-1
d_gene: NA
CDR3aa: CAISEYQVDEQFF
CDR3nt: TGTGCCATCAGTGAGTATCAGGTCGATGAGCAGTTCTTC

abundance: once
v_gene: TRBV12-3/TRBV12-4
j_gene: TRBJ2-3
d_gene: TRBD1
CDR3aa: CASSGQVPADTQYF
CDR3nt: TGTGCCAGCAGCGGACAGGTGCCCGCAGATACGCAGTATTTT

abundance: NA
v_gene: TRBV20-1
j_gene: TRBJ1-2
d_gene: TRBD1
CDR3aa: CSARDYNSRQGYGYTF
CDR3nt: TGCAGTGCTAGAGACTATAACTCAAGACAGGGCTATGGCTACACCTTC

abundance: many
v_gene: TRBV2
j_gene: TRBJ2-3
d_gene: TRBD1
CDR3aa: CASSEGTGVRTDTQYF
CDR3nt: TGTGCCAGCAGTGAAGGGACAGGGGTTCGCACAGATACGCAGTATTTT

abundance: NA
v_gene: TRBV7-6
j_gene: TRBJ2-3
d_gene: NA
CDR3aa: CASGGGRVTDTQYF
CDR3nt: TGTGCCAGCGGTGGGGGTCGTGTCACAGATACGCAGTATTTT

abundance: few
v_gene: TRBV3-1
j_gene: TRBJ1-3
d_gene: NA
CDR3aa: CASSQERNTIYF
CDR3nt: TGTGCCAGCAGCCAAGAGAGAAACACCATATATTTT

abundance: few
v_gene: TRBV12-3/TRBV12-4
j_gene: TRBJ1-1
d_gene: NA
CDR3aa: CASSPGHSNTEAFF
CDR3nt: TGTGCCAGCAGTCCTGGACACTCGAACACTGAAGCTTTCTTT

abundance: NA
v_gene: TRBV20-1
j_gene: TRBJ2-3
d_gene: NA
CDR3aa: CSASHSATDTQYF
CDR3nt: TGCAGCGCTAGCCACTCGGCCACAGATACGCAGTATTTT

abundance: few
v_gene: TRBV15
j_gene: TRBJ1-5
d_gene: NA
CDR3aa: CATSRDPLRPQHF
CDR3nt: TGTGCCACCAGCAGAGATCCCCTTCGGCCCCAGCATTTT

abundance: NA
v_gene: TRBV13
j_gene: TRBJ2-6
d_gene: NA
CDR3aa: CASSEGRMSSGANVLTF
CDR3nt: TGTGCCAGCAGCGAGGGACGGATGAGCTCTGGGGCCAACGTCCTGACTTTC

abundance: few
v_gene: TRBV12-3/TRBV12-4
j_gene: TRBJ1-1
d_gene: NA
CDR3aa: CATAVPGNTEAFF
CDR3nt: TGTGCCACCGCCGTCCCTGGGAACACTGAAGCTTTCTTT

abundance: NA
v_gene: TRBV9
j_gene: TRBJ1-2
d_gene: NA
CDR3aa: CASSVARNYGYTF
CDR3nt: TGTGCCAGCAGCGTAGCAAGGAACTATGGCTACACCTTC

abundance: NA
v_gene: TRBV9
j_gene: TRBJ2-7
d_gene: NA
CDR3aa: CASSVGGLEDEQYF
CDR3nt: TGTGCCAGCAGCGTAGGGGGGCTAGAGGACGAGCAGTACTTC

abundance: few
v_gene: TRBV28
j_gene: TRBJ1-1
d_gene: NA
CDR3aa: CASSILQGLAFF
CDR3nt: TGTGCCAGCAGTATCTTACAGGGTTTGGCTTTCTTT

abundance: NA
v_gene: TRBV19
j_gene: TRBJ1-6
d_gene: TRBD1
CDR3aa: CASSGQGSPLHF
CDR3nt: TGTGCCAGTAGTGGACAGGGTTCACCCCTCCACTTT

abundance: NA
v_gene: TRBV7-9
j_gene: TRBJ2-5
d_gene: NA
CDR3aa: CASSLPYRNVPQETQYF
CDR3nt: TGTGCCAGCAGCCTACCCTACCGAAACGTACCACAAGAGACCCAGTACTTC

abundance: few
v_gene: TRBV12-3/TRBV12-4
j_gene: TRBJ2-7
d_gene: NA
CDR3aa: CASSLSTDYEQYF
CDR3nt: TGTGCCAGCAGTTTGAGCACAGACTACGAGCAGTACTTC

abundance: NA
v_gene: TRBV28
j_gene: TRBJ2-1
d_gene: NA
CDR3aa: CASSGVPGRPYNEQFF
CDR3nt: TGTGCCAGCAGCGGGGTTCCGGGGAGACCCTACAATGAGCAGTTCTTC

abundance: NA
v_gene: TRBV7-3
j_gene: TRBJ2-5
d_gene: NA
CDR3aa: CASSLIGDTVKYF
CDR3nt: TGTGCCAGCAGCTTAATTGGCGATACGGTGAAGTACTTC

abundance: few
v_gene: TRBV6-1
j_gene: TRBJ2-5
d_gene: NA
CDR3aa: CASSEGPIPGETQYF
CDR3nt: TGTGCCAGCAGTGAAGGGCCTATTCCTGGTGAGACCCAGTACTTC

abundance: NA
v_gene: TRBV5-1
j_gene: TRBJ2-1
d_gene: TRBD1
CDR3aa: CASSLTAGGTYNEQFF
CDR3nt: TGCGCCAGCAGCTTGACGGCAGGGGGTACCTACAATGAGCAGTTCTTC

abundance: few
v_gene: TRBV11-1
j_gene: TRBJ2-6
d_gene: NA
CDR3aa: CASDELPGQTASGANVLTF
CDR3nt: TGTGCCAGCGATGAGCTTCCGGGACAAACCGCCTCTGGGGCCAACGTCCTGACTTTC

abundance: NA
v_gene: TRBV7-2
j_gene: TRBJ2-7
d_gene: NA
CDR3aa: CASSLAGGGLVHEQYF
CDR3nt: TGTGCCAGCAGCTTAGCTGGCGGGGGCCTTGTACACGAGCAGTACTTC

abundance: few
v_gene: TRBV25-1
j_gene: TRBJ2-1
d_gene: TRBD1
CDR3aa: CASSEPTGSHEQFF
CDR3nt: TGTGCCAGCAGTGAACCGACAGGGAGCCATGAGCAGTTCTTC

abundance: few
v_gene: TRBV6-1
j_gene: TRBJ1-4
d_gene: NA
CDR3aa: CASMRFSVGEKLFF
CDR3nt: TGTGCCAGCATGAGATTTTCGGTCGGTGAAAAACTGTTTTTT

abundance: NA
v_gene: TRBV12-3/TRBV12-4
j_gene: TRBJ2-1
d_gene: TRBD1
CDR3aa: CASRGTGLDEQFF
CDR3nt: TGTGCCAGCAGGGGGACAGGTTTGGATGAGCAGTTCTTC

abundance: few
v_gene: TRBV28
j_gene: TRBJ1-4
d_gene: TRBD1
CDR3aa: CASSPTGLGVEKLFF
CDR3nt: TGTGCCAGCAGTCCGACAGGGTTAGGTGTTGAAAAACTGTTTTTT

abundance: NA
v_gene: TRBV10-3
j_gene: TRBJ2-7
d_gene: NA
CDR3aa: CAISSEDEQYF
CDR3nt: TGTGCCATCAGCTCGGAGGACGAGCAGTACTTC

abundance: NA
v_gene: TRBV4-2
j_gene: TRBJ2-5
d_gene: TRBD2
CDR3aa: CASSQGRLAGGETQYF
CDR3nt: TGTGCCAGCAGCCAAGGCCGACTAGCGGGGGGTGAGACCCAGTACTTC

abundance: few
v_gene: TRBV6-2/TRBV6-3
j_gene: TRBJ2-7
d_gene: TRBD1
CDR3aa: CASSPDRAAREQYF
CDR3nt: TGTGCCAGCAGCCCCGACAGGGCGGCTAGGGAGCAGTACTTC

abundance: few
v_gene: TRBV20-1
j_gene: TRBJ2-7
d_gene: NA
CDR3aa: CSARGSGFSYEQYF
CDR3nt: TGCAGTGCTAGAGGGTCAGGTTTTTCCTACGAGCAGTACTTC

abundance: few
v_gene: TRBV12-3/TRBV12-4
j_gene: TRBJ2-4
d_gene: NA
CDR3aa: CASTMGGSLDLIQYF
CDR3nt: TGTGCCAGCACCATGGGGGGCTCCCTAGATTTAATTCAGTACTTC